The 19 T cell receptor beta chains given below trace back to one sample, sequenced in a study of blood T cell repertoires in COVID-19. Profiling relied on immunoSEQ multiplex PCR, and the TCRdb table lists in-frame clones only, not all of them. The data contain approximately 150,000 clones, around 74% of them seen just once; the ten biggest clones take up about 7.8%. Material for sequencing was peripheral blood. The origin of the receptors is a woman in her sixties with COVID-19, enrolled during active disease.

The genes are TRBV19 and TRBJ2-1, with D possibly matching TRBD2 (7 bases). The V end lost 0 bases, the J end lost 2 bases, and 14 bases lay between the germline ends. The germline V gene has CDR1 LNHDA and CDR2 SQIVND (reference sequence). The CDR3 sequence is 17 residues long. This CDR3 reads CASSIDSGGGAYNEQFF. DNA for the CDR3: TGTGCCAGTAGTATAGATTCTGGGGGGGGCGCCTACAATGAGCAGTTCTTC.

The chain has TRBV5-6 and TRBJ2-3; a weak D match, TRBD2 (6 bases). The CDR3 extends over 15 amino acids. V lost 0 bases and J 2 bases, leaving 10 bases between the germline ends. Germline CDR1 is SGHDT and CDR2 is YYEEEE. The CDR3 sequence: CASSLAAGHTDTQYF. CDR3 coding DNA: TGTGCCAGCAGCTTGGCAGCGGGCCACACAGATACGCAGTATTTT.

The chain combines TRBV4-2 with TRBJ2-3, with no clear D. Germline loops: CDR1 LGHNA, CDR2 YNFKEQ. The CDR3 extends over 15 amino acids. Trimming took off 0 bases at V and 2 bases at J, with 9 bases between the two ends. The CDR3 nucleotides are TGTGCCAGCAGCCAAGACCCCGGGTACACAGATACGCAGTATTTT. Translated, it gives CASSQDPGYTDTQYF.

This rearrangement joins TRBV7-8 to TRBJ2-7; D perhaps matches TRBD1 (5 bases). The CDR3 is made up of 13 amino acids. Germline lookup yields CDR1 SGHVS and CDR2 FQNEAQ. V lost 1 base and J 3 bases, leaving 7 bases between the germline ends. The chain's CDR3 is CASSLGQNYEQYV. In DNA, the CDR3 is TGTGCCAGCAGCTTAGGACAGAACTACGAGCAGTACGTC.

J is TRBJ1-4 and V is TRBV7-9; TRBD1 might be the D (6 bases). The length of the CDR3 is 16 residues. Trimming took off 8 bases at V and 0 bases at J, with 16 bases between the two ends. From germline, CDR1 is SEHNR and CDR2 FQNEAQ (reference sequence). In nucleotides, the CDR3 is TGTGCCAGCGGAAGGGGGGGCGTAACAACTAATGAAAAACTGTTTTTT. Translation gives CASGRGGVTTNEKLFF.

CDR3 residues: CAIGTGGPYNSPLHF. The CDR3 region has the DNA TGTGCCATTGGGACAGGGGGCCCCTATAATTCACCCCTCCACTTT. The chain joins TRBV10-3 to TRBJ1-6; 12 nucleotides align to TRBD1. The V and J ends lost 9 bases and 2 bases, in that order; junction bases with no gene match: 2. The CDR3 is 15 amino acids. The germline CDR1 and CDR2 sequences are ENHRY and SYGVKD.

This clone came up a few times. The V call is TRBV11-1, the J call TRBJ1-4, with a possible D match to TRBD1 (5 bases). Per the germline V gene, CDR1 is SGHAT and CDR2 is FQDESV (reference sequence). The CDR3 runs to 14 residues. The germline V and J ends were trimmed by 3 bases and 11 bases, with 16 bases remaining between them. CDR3 in amino acids: CASSLEGRRGKLFF. In DNA, the CDR3 is TGTGCCAGCAGCTTGGAAGGGAGACGGGGGAAACTGTTTTTT.

This chain uses TRBV2 with TRBJ2-2; TRBD2 might be the D (7 bases). The germline V gene has CDR1 SNHLY and CDR2 FYNNEI. This CDR3 comprises 14 residues. The V end lost 9 bases, the J end lost 5 bases, and 16 bases lay between the germline ends. As DNA, the CDR3 is TGTGCCAGTACAACAAGGGGGGGGACCGGGGAGCTGTTTTTT. This sequence encodes CASTTRGGTGELFF.

The chain carries TRBV9 and TRBJ1-5; D is ambiguous. The CDR3 is 13 residues long. V dropped 0 bases and J dropped 5 bases, with 6 bases sitting between them. Germline V gene sequence: CDR1 SGDLS, CDR2 YYNGEE. Written as DNA, the CDR3 is TGTGCCAGCAGCGTAGGCGTGGATCAGCCCCAGCATTTT. It specifies CASSVGVDQPQHF.

The chain recombines TRBV7-6 with TRBJ2-7; D perhaps matches TRBD2 (5 bases). The CDR3 spans 15 residues. Trimming removed 6 bases at V and 4 bases at J, with 19 bases between. CDR1 is SGHVS, CDR2 FNYEAQ, per germline. CDR3 residues: CASSPGAWETYEQYF. The CDR3 DNA is TGTGCCAGCAGTCCCGGTGCGTGGGAGACGTACGAGCAGTACTTC.

The gene calls are TRBV29-1 and TRBJ1-4; D perhaps matches TRBD1 (6 bases). CDR1 is SQVTM, CDR2 ANQGSEA, per germline. V was pared by 3 bases and J by 7 bases, with 15 bases between. CDR3 length: 14 residues. Here the CDR3 reads CSVENRVMGEKLFF. The CDR3 DNA reads TGCAGCGTTGAGAACAGGGTGATGGGTGAAAAACTGTTTTTT.

This chain joins TRBV29-1 and TRBJ1-2; D perhaps matches TRBD1 (5 bases). Trimming cost V 5 bases and J 4 bases, with 17 bases left between them. Germline assignment: CDR1 SQVTM and CDR2 ANQGSEA. CDR3 size: 14 residues. The CDR3 loop reads CSVIGWGEVYGYTF. CDR3 in DNA: TGCAGCGTTATTGGTTGGGGGGAGGTCTATGGCTACACCTTC. Together with reference TRBV29-1 and TRBJ1-2, the CDR3 gives the full variable domain: SAVISQKPSRDICQRGTSLTIQCQVDSQVTMMFWYRQQPGQSLTLIATANQGSEATYESGFVIDKFPISRPNLTFSTLTVSNMSPEDSSIYLCSVIGWGEVYGYTFGSGTRLTVV.

This sequence joins TRBV6-2 or TRBV6-3 and TRBJ2-1; D may be TRBD1 (5 bases). Germline-derived CDR1 and CDR2 are MNHEY and SVGEGT. The CDR3 is 17 amino acids. V was pared by 0 bases and J by 8 bases, with 20 bases between. The CDR3 here is CASSYSIVGLEGDEQFF. The CDR3 coding sequence is TGTGCCAGCAGTTACTCGATTGTAGGATTGGAAGGGGATGAGCAGTTCTTC.

The V call is TRBV14, the J call TRBJ2-1, with a weak D call TRBD2 (5 bases). There are 14 residues in the CDR3. Trimming took 0 bases from V and 8 from J, leaving 11 bases between them. Germline lookup yields CDR1 SGHDN and CDR2 FVKESK. The CDR3 coding sequence is TGTGCCAGCAGCCAAGACGTAGCGAGGGATGAGCAGTTCTTC. Encoded protein: CASSQDVARDEQFF.

The chain carries TRBV6-5 and TRBJ2-2; tentative D call: TRBD1 (5 bases). The CDR3 has 14 residues. V lost 5 bases, J lost 1 base, and 8 bases lay in between. Germline CDR1 reads MNHEY; CDR2 reads SVGAGI. The DNA for the CDR3 is TGTGCCAGCAGTCGGACAAAGAACACCGGGGAGCTGTTTTTT. Its translation is CASSRTKNTGELFF.

The genes are TRBV19 and TRBJ1-3; D possibly corresponds to TRBD1 (5 bases). V was pared by 2 bases and J by 3 bases, with 8 bases between. Germline V gene sequence: CDR1 LNHDA, CDR2 SQIVND (reference sequence). The CDR3 contains 14 residues. The CDR3 region has the DNA TGTGCCAGTAGTATACAAGGGGATGGAAACACCATATATTTT. Translation gives CASSIQGDGNTIYF.

This chain connects TRBV27 to TRBJ2-3, with 7 bases identical to TRBD1. The CDR3 has 14 residues. Germline V gene sequence: CDR1 MNHEY, CDR2 SMNVEV (reference sequence). J lost 2 bases, V lost 6 bases, and 5 bases had no gene match. CDR3 region: CASSPTGYTDTQYF. CDR3 sequence (DNA): TGTGCCAGCAGCCCGACAGGGTACACAGATACGCAGTATTTT.

The gene calls are TRBV18 and TRBJ2-1, with 11 nucleotides matching TRBD2. Looked up from germline, CDR1 is KGHSH and CDR2 is LQKENI. This CDR3 comprises 19 residues. V lost 3 bases and J lost 0; bases outside the gene matches: 10. In DNA form, the CDR3 reads TGTGCCAGCTCACCCAGACTAGCGGGGCGCCGAAACTCCTACAATGAGCAGTTCTTC. Translation gives CASSPRLAGRRNSYNEQFF.

This clone was observed once. The J gene is TRBJ2-3, the V gene TRBV20-1; D gene ambiguous. This CDR3 contains 10 residues. The V and J ends lost 1 base and 8 bases respectively, with 4 bases between them. CDR1 is DFQATT and CDR2 is SNEGSKA in the germline V gene (reference sequence). CDR3 nucleotide sequence: TGCAGTGCTAGAGGCGCTACGCAGTATTTT. Translation: CSARGATQYF.